This T cell receptor beta chain was obtained from a study of neoadjuvant anti-PD-1 for oral cavity cancer. Time point here: after neoadjuvant nivolumab, at surgical resection. The CDR3 spans 11 residues. Germline V gene lookup returns CDR1 SQVTM and CDR2 ANQGSEA. Overall study findings and caveats: Pretreatment Treg/Th17 ratio correlated inversely with post-treatment tumor clonality.

About this clone: Its target is not known.

Some clones are missing from TCRdb's copy, which holds only in-frame ones; the method was immunoSEQ multiplex PCR. The profile shows roughly 14,000 clones, around 75% of them singletons. The sequencing used PBMCs, collected after nivolumab (anti-PD-1) treatment. The genes are TRBV29-1 and TRBJ1-6; perhaps TRBD1 as D (5 bases). This sequence was found in a person aged 40-85 years with oral cavity squamous cell carcinoma. CDR3 bases: TGCAGGGGACGAAGTAATTCACCCCTCCACTTT. Its protein is CRGRSNSPLHF.